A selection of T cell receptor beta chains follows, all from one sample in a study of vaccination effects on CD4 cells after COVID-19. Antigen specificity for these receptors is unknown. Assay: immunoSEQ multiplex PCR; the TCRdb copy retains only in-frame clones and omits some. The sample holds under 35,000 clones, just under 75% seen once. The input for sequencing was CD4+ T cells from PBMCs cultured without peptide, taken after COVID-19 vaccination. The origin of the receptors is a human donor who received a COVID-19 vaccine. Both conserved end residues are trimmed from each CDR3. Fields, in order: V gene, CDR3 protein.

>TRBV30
AWSLSGLAVDNEQF
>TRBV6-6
ASSIRPDEQY
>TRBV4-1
ASSQEGGQGFRGYT
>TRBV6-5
ASRAGAGNTIY
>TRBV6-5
ASRLGQRNTEAF
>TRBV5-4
ASSLAVSPYGYT
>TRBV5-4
ASSLGGAISINYGYT
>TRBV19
ASSIGYQETQY
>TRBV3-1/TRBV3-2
ASSQGQGQPQH
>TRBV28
ASSLLLAGPRGQF
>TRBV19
ASSPRDSPYNEQF
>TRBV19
ASSMGNRADTQY
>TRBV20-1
SAQDSPGYT
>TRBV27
ASSGDRTNTGELF
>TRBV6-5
ASSYSGRAYGYT
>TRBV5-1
ASAPQGGANVLT
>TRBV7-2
ASSFPGNTIY
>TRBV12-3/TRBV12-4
ASSLIGQSEQY
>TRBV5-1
ASSLGRNNEQF
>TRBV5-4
ASSLGGQGLDEQY
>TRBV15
ATSRDQGSYNEQF
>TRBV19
ASSISWGETQY
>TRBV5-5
ASSSGGTAYGGYT
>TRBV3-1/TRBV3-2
ASSLRTAWGAVVTGELF
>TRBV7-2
ASSTRQGAVPNT
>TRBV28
ASSSPVLGTEAF
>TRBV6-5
ASSSSGGEAF
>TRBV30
ASAGQGAREQF
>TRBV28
ASRPSGKTNEKLF
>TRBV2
ASSFGTGTNTGELF
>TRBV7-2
ASSLIAGGSTDTQY
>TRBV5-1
ASSLATGGRNTEAF
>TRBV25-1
ASSEVGGANSPLH
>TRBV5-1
ASSPATGGRSPLH
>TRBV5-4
ASSRGLTQETQY
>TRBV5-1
ASSFSRLSQGQETQY
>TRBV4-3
ASSRGFASYEQY
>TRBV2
ASSPRPGGGNTIY
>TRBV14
ASSQGLGLGNYEQY
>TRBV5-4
ASSRGQGATTGVTEAF
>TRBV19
ASSQQGDGELF
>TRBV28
ASKQLSYEQY
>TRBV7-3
ASSLRPSGVNEQF
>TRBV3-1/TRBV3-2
ASSHSLLYGYT
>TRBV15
ATSRVTGYEGNIQY
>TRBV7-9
ASSYRGGGTEAF
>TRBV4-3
ASSQEGSSNQPQH
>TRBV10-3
AISESERYGYT